This T cell receptor beta chain was obtained from a study of blood T cell repertoires in COVID-19. On the study more broadly: PBMCs, B-cell-depleted T cells, or T cells provided the cDNA or gDNA that made up the material.

Using immunoSEQ multiplex PCR, the repertoire was profiled, and TCRdb retains in-frame clones only, with some absent. The data hold a few hundred thousand clones, with 80% to 90% observed a single time. As to this clone: Additional DNA sequences in this sample encode the identical CDR3.

V was shortened by 3 bases and J by 3 bases, with 9 bases between the two germline ends. The CDR3 totals 13 residues. Germline CDR1 LNHDA, CDR2 SQIVND (reference sequence). Source material: peripheral blood. This chain links TRBV19 with TRBJ2-7; D possibly corresponds to TRBD1 (5 bases). The clonotype originates from a man aged 25-45 years with acute or convalescent COVID-19. The CDR3 region is CASSMGQDYEQYF. CDR3 nucleotides: TGTGCCAGTAGTATGGGGCAGGACTACGAGCAGTACTTC.